The T cell receptor (beta chain) under discussion was sequenced for a study of blood T cell repertoires in COVID-19. The V and J ends lost 0 bases and 2 bases, in that order; junction bases with no gene match: 3. This CDR3 is built from 16 residues. Germline V gives CDR1 SGDLS, CDR2 YYNGEE. The method was immunoSEQ multiplex PCR; TCRdb's version includes in-frame clones alone and lacks a portion of them. The sample lists 260,000 or so clones, 84% occurring once. This clone has only a few counts. This sequence joins TRBV9 and TRBJ2-3, with TRBD2 matching over 10 bases. Sequencing used peripheral blood. The TCR comes from a human donor in a cohort sampled during active COVID-19. Here the CDR3 DNA reads TGTGCCAGCAGCGTAGTGAGCGGGGGGGTCACAGATACGCAGTATTTT. Amino acid sequence: CASSVVSGGVTDTQYF.